The rows below give T cell receptor beta chains drawn from one sample of a study of response to subunit inactivated influenza vaccine. One entry per CDR3 protein results from TCRdb running MiXCR on the RT-PCR reads. In the table there are about 610,000 distinct CDR3 sequences, 11% to 15% of which are singletons. The input for sequencing was PBMCs from blood, taken about 11 days after vaccination. The receptors were sampled from a man aged 50-59 years who received an inactivated influenza vaccine. The CDR3 runs from the conserved cysteine through the conserved F or W. The order of the fields is J gene, D gene, clone size, V gene, CDR3 protein, CDR3 DNA. The D gene is left open where the match is weak. For some rows the clone size is stated as once, few or many, or as a class when expanded; others skip it.

j_call: TRBJ2-2; d_call: -; clone_size: many; v_call: TRBV11-2; cdr3_aa: CASTEGFGFNTGELFF; cdr3_nt: TGTGCCAGCACTGAGGGATTCGGTTTTAACACCGGGGAGCTGTTTTTT
j_call: TRBJ1-1; d_call: -; clone_size: -; v_call: TRBV7-8; cdr3_aa: CASSSREDTEAFF; cdr3_nt: TGTGCCAGCAGCTCCCGGGAGGACACTGAAGCTTTCTTT
j_call: TRBJ2-3; d_call: -; clone_size: -; v_call: TRBV6-5; cdr3_aa: CASSYGRQQDTQYF; cdr3_nt: TGTGCCAGCAGTTATGGAAGGCAGCAAGATACGCAGTATTTT
j_call: TRBJ2-1; d_call: TRBD2; clone_size: -; v_call: TRBV7-2; cdr3_aa: CASSKESGGPFNEQFF; cdr3_nt: TGTGCCAGCAGCAAGGAGTCGGGAGGGCCCTTTAATGAGCAGTTCTTC
j_call: TRBJ2-7; d_call: -; clone_size: -; v_call: TRBV10-2; cdr3_aa: CASSEFGHNYEQYF; cdr3_nt: TGCGCCAGCAGTGAGTTTGGACATAACTACGAGCAGTACTTC
j_call: TRBJ2-4; d_call: -; clone_size: -; v_call: TRBV6-2/TRBV6-3; cdr3_aa: CASSYFRLAKNIQYF; cdr3_nt: TGTGCCAGCAGTTACTTCCGCCTAGCCAAAAACATTCAGTACTTC
j_call: TRBJ1-5; d_call: -; clone_size: -; v_call: TRBV6-2/TRBV6-3; cdr3_aa: CASSYPGNSNQPQHF; cdr3_nt: TGTGCCAGCAGTTATCCGGGCAATAGCAATCAGCCCCAGCATTTT
j_call: TRBJ2-2; d_call: -; clone_size: few; v_call: TRBV5-1; cdr3_aa: CASSPKSGAAGELFF; cdr3_nt: TGCGCCAGCAGCCCCAAGAGTGGAGCGGCCGGGGAGCTGTTTTTT
j_call: TRBJ2-1; d_call: -; clone_size: few; v_call: TRBV20-1; cdr3_aa: CSARFNEQFF; cdr3_nt: TGCAGTGCTAGATTCAATGAGCAGTTCTTC
j_call: TRBJ1-1; d_call: TRBD1; clone_size: few; v_call: TRBV6-1; cdr3_aa: CASSLMRPGTGSTEAFF; cdr3_nt: TGTGCCAGCAGCCTAATGCGGCCGGGGACAGGGAGTACTGAAGCTTTCTTT
j_call: TRBJ2-5; d_call: TRBD2; clone_size: -; v_call: TRBV7-2; cdr3_aa: CASSLDASGSIWTQYF; cdr3_nt: TGTGCCAGCAGCTTAGACGCTAGCGGGAGCATTTGGACCCAGTACTTC
j_call: TRBJ2-1; d_call: TRBD2; clone_size: many; v_call: TRBV5-5; cdr3_aa: CASSLSGGTSRNNEQFF; cdr3_nt: TGTGCCAGCAGCCTGTCCGGTGGGACTAGCCGAAACAATGAGCAGTTCTTC
j_call: TRBJ1-1; d_call: -; clone_size: -; v_call: TRBV7-3; cdr3_aa: CASSLVAGKNTEAFF; cdr3_nt: TGTGCCAGCAGCCTTGTCGCCGGAAAAAACACTGAAGCTTTCTTT
j_call: TRBJ1-4; d_call: TRBD1; clone_size: -; v_call: TRBV30; cdr3_aa: CAWSVRGTGANEKLFF; cdr3_nt: TGTGCCTGGAGTGTACGAGGGACAGGTGCTAATGAAAAACTGTTTTTT
j_call: TRBJ2-7; d_call: TRBD2; clone_size: -; v_call: TRBV20-1; cdr3_aa: CSAQPLAGGPYEQYF; cdr3_nt: TGCAGTGCGCAGCCTCTAGCGGGAGGGCCCTACGAGCAGTACTTC
j_call: TRBJ2-1; d_call: TRBD1; clone_size: many; v_call: TRBV7-8; cdr3_aa: CASSSAGTGTLEQFF; cdr3_nt: TGTGCCAGCAGCTCGGCCGGGACAGGGACGCTTGAGCAGTTCTTC
j_call: TRBJ2-7; d_call: -; clone_size: few; v_call: TRBV20-1; cdr3_aa: CSALVAPPYEQYF; cdr3_nt: TGCAGTGCCCTCGTAGCACCCCCCTACGAGCAGTACTTC